This T cell receptor beta chain derives from a study of identical twins. Germline assignment: CDR1 SGHVS and CDR2 FQNEAQ. The CDR3 covers 13 residues. The trim removed 0 bases at V and 10 bases at J, leaving 1 base unmatched. Each cDNA held unique molecular identifiers, and template switching gave it a universal primer site. In TCRdb, the 5' RACE reads were re-called with MiXCR into one record per CDR3 protein. The repertoire holds 350,000 or so distinct CDR3 sequences, with around 12% as singletons. Everyone who donated was a healthy Caucasian. A further study also used this sample, focusing on yellow fever vaccine responses in identical twins.

This clonotype was obtained from a young woman in good health. Sequenced sample: CD8+ T cells sorted from blood. The rearrangement uses TRBV7-8 and TRBJ2-1, with 9 bases lining up with TRBD2. The CDR3 spells CASSLARGGEQFF. Here the CDR3 DNA reads TGTGCCAGCAGCTTAGCGCGGGGGGGGGAGCAGTTCTTC.